This T cell receptor beta chain was recorded in a study of fetal regulatory T cell absence and autoimmunity. Germline assignment: CDR1 DFQATT and CDR2 SNEGSKA (reference sequence). The CDR3 is 11 residues long. Trimming removed 3 bases from V and 4 bases from J, with 6 bases in between. On this clone: Its antigen is undetermined.

Study results and caveats: Pancreas TCRs were oligoclonally enriched versus cord blood, some clones over 100-fold.

Assay: immunoSEQ multiplex PCR; the TCRdb copy retains only in-frame clones and omits some. The data contain about 95,000 clones, roughly 78% of them singletons. The sequenced sample was pancreas tissue. This sequence originates from a male donor with IPEX syndrome. This chain links TRBV20-1 with TRBJ1-2; no reliable D call. The CDR3 DNA reads as TGCAGTGCTAGCATCCCCTATGGCTACACCTTC. This sequence encodes CSASIPYGYTF.